The clone carrying this T cell receptor beta chain was seen many times. Its matching antigen is unknown. This entry comes from a study of identical twins. General study findings and limits: The presence of invariant MAIT and iNKT cells could partly confound analyses of zero-insertion sequences.

The CDR3 totals 14 residues. The trim removed 5 bases at V and 3 bases at J, leaving 5 bases unmatched. Germline loops: CDR1 SQVTM, CDR2 ANQGSEA. Each donor (without exception) was a healthy Caucasian. Template switching introduced a universal primer site, and the cDNA bore unique molecular identifiers. From the 5' RACE reads, TCRdb called clonotypes with MiXCR, one entry per CDR3 protein. Of hundreds of thousands of distinct CDR3 sequences in the sample, approximately 6.1% were seen once. The gene calls are TRBV29-1 and TRBJ2-1; 9 nucleotides align to TRBD2. Sequencing was done on a sample of naive T cells sorted from blood. This TCR derives from a man aged 18 to 35 in good health. Written as DNA, the CDR3 is TGCAGCGTTTTTGGGACTAGCAGCTACAATGAGCAGTTCTTC. This codes for CSVFGTSSYNEQFF.